These T cell receptor beta chains were read from a single sample in a study of blood T cell repertoires in COVID-19. The method was immunoSEQ multiplex PCR; TCRdb's version includes in-frame clones alone and lacks a portion of them. The data contain some 350,000 clones, 80% to 90% of them singletons. The sequenced sample was peripheral blood. Receptors originate from a woman aged 45-65 years with COVID-19, enrolled during active disease. CDR3s include the opening cysteine and the closing phenylalanine or tryptophan. A D gene is named only where the DNA matches it firmly. A row's size may be missing; if present it is once, few, many or a size class.

D gene	clone size	V gene	J gene	CDR3 DNA	CDR3 protein
TRBD1	-	TRBV5-5	TRBJ1-1	TGTGCCAGCAGCTTGGCGGGACAGCTCCTTGAAGCTTTCTTT	CASSLAGQLLEAFF
-	many	TRBV5-1	TRBJ1-4	TGCGCCAGCAGAGACAGAACAAATGAAAAACTGTTTTTT	CASRDRTNEKLFF
-	-	TRBV10-3	TRBJ2-1	TGTGCCATCAGCTACAGGGCTGCGGGAGAGGATGAGCAGTTCTTC	CAISYRAAGEDEQFF
TRBD1	-	TRBV24-1	TRBJ2-2	TGTGCCACCAGTAGGACAGGGGCGGGCGGGGAGCTGTTTTTT	CATSRTGAGGELFF
TRBD1	-	TRBV12-5	TRBJ2-7	TGTGCTAGTGCCTGGGGACTGGGGTCCCGGGCGGGACAGGGTTCTCACGAGCAGTACTTC	CASAWGLGSRAGQGSHEQYF
-	-	TRBV7-9	TRBJ1-3	TGTGCCAGCAGCTTATCCATCAGGGCTGGAAACACCATATATTTT	CASSLSIRAGNTIYF
TRBD2	-	TRBV9	TRBJ2-3	TGTGCCAGCAGCGCACTAGCGGGGGCCTTTGAGGATACGCAGTATTTT	CASSALAGAFEDTQYF
TRBD1	-	TRBV5-4	TRBJ1-2	TGTGCCAGCACCACACCAGGGGGTGGGTATGGCTACACCTTC	CASTTPGGGYGYTF
-	-	TRBV11-3	TRBJ2-3	TGTGCCAGCAGCACCCGACTAGCAGATACGCAGTATTTT	CASSTRLADTQYF
-	-	TRBV15	TRBJ1-2	TGTGCCACCAGCAGAGATAGACAGAACTATGGCTACACCTTC	CATSRDRQNYGYTF